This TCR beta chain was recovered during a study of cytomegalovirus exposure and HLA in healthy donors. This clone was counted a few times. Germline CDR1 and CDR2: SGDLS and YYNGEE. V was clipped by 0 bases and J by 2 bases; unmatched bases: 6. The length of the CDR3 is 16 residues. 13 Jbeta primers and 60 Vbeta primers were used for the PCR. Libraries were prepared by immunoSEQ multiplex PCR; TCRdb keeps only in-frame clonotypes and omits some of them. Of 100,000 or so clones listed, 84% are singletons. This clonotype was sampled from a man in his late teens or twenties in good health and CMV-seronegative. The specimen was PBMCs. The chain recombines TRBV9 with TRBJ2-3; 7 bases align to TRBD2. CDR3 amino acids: CASSVVGTTDTDTQYF. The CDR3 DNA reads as TGTGCCAGCAGCGTAGTTGGGACTACCGACACAGATACGCAGTATTTT.